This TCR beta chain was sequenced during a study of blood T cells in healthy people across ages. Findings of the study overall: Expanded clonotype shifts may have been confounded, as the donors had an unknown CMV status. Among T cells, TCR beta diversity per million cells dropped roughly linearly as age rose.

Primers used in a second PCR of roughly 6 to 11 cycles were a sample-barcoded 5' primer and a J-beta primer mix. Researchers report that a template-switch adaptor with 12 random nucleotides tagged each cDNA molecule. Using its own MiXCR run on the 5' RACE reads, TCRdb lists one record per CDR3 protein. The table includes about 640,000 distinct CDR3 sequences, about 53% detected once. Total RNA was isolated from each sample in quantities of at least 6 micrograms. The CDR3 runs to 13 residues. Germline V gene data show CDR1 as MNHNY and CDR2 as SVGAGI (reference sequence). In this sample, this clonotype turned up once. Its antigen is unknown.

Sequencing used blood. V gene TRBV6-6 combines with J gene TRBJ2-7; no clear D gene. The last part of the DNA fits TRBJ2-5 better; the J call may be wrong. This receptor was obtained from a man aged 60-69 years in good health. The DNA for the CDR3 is TGTGCCAGCAGTTACGTGGGTCCCGAGACCCAGTACTTC. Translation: CASSYVGPETQYF.